This T cell receptor (beta chain) was documented in a study of regulatory T cells in long-lasting Graves disease. Study-wide findings and caveats: When disease was persistent, TRBV28, TRBJ1-2 and TRBJ2-5 were the favored segments. Less diverse TCR repertoires were seen in persistent Graves' patients than in newly diagnosed ones. New patients shared approximately 930 public clonotypes, fewer than the 2,741 shared by persistent patients.

To make TCR beta libraries, researchers used iRepertoire HTBI primers and Arm-PCR of CDR3 regions. One entry per CDR3 protein results from TCRdb running MiXCR on the multiplex PCR reads. Of 650,000 to 700,000 distinct CDR3 sequences listed, around 32% were seen once; the top ten hold 40% to 55%. Noted time point: persistent/refractory GD, antithyroid drugs over 5 years with positive TRAb. RNA from PBMCs was the source of the TCR library. Tubes containing EDTA received nine milliliters of drawn peripheral blood. Turning to this clonotype: Its antigen is still unknown.

The germline gives CDR1 MNHEY, CDR2 SMNVEV (reference sequence). V lost 7 bases, J lost 5 bases, and 12 bases lay in between. The CDR3 is made up of 14 amino acids. Sequencing used peripheral blood mononuclear cells (PBMCs), obtained when the disease was refractory, from a patient treated with antithyroid drugs. This clonotype was obtained from a female donor with Graves disease. The chain recombines TRBV27 with TRBJ1-6; D call uncertain. In DNA, the CDR3 is TGTGCCAGCAAGGGAGGGAGAAATAATTCACCCCTCCACTTT. Residues: CASKGGRNNSPLHF.